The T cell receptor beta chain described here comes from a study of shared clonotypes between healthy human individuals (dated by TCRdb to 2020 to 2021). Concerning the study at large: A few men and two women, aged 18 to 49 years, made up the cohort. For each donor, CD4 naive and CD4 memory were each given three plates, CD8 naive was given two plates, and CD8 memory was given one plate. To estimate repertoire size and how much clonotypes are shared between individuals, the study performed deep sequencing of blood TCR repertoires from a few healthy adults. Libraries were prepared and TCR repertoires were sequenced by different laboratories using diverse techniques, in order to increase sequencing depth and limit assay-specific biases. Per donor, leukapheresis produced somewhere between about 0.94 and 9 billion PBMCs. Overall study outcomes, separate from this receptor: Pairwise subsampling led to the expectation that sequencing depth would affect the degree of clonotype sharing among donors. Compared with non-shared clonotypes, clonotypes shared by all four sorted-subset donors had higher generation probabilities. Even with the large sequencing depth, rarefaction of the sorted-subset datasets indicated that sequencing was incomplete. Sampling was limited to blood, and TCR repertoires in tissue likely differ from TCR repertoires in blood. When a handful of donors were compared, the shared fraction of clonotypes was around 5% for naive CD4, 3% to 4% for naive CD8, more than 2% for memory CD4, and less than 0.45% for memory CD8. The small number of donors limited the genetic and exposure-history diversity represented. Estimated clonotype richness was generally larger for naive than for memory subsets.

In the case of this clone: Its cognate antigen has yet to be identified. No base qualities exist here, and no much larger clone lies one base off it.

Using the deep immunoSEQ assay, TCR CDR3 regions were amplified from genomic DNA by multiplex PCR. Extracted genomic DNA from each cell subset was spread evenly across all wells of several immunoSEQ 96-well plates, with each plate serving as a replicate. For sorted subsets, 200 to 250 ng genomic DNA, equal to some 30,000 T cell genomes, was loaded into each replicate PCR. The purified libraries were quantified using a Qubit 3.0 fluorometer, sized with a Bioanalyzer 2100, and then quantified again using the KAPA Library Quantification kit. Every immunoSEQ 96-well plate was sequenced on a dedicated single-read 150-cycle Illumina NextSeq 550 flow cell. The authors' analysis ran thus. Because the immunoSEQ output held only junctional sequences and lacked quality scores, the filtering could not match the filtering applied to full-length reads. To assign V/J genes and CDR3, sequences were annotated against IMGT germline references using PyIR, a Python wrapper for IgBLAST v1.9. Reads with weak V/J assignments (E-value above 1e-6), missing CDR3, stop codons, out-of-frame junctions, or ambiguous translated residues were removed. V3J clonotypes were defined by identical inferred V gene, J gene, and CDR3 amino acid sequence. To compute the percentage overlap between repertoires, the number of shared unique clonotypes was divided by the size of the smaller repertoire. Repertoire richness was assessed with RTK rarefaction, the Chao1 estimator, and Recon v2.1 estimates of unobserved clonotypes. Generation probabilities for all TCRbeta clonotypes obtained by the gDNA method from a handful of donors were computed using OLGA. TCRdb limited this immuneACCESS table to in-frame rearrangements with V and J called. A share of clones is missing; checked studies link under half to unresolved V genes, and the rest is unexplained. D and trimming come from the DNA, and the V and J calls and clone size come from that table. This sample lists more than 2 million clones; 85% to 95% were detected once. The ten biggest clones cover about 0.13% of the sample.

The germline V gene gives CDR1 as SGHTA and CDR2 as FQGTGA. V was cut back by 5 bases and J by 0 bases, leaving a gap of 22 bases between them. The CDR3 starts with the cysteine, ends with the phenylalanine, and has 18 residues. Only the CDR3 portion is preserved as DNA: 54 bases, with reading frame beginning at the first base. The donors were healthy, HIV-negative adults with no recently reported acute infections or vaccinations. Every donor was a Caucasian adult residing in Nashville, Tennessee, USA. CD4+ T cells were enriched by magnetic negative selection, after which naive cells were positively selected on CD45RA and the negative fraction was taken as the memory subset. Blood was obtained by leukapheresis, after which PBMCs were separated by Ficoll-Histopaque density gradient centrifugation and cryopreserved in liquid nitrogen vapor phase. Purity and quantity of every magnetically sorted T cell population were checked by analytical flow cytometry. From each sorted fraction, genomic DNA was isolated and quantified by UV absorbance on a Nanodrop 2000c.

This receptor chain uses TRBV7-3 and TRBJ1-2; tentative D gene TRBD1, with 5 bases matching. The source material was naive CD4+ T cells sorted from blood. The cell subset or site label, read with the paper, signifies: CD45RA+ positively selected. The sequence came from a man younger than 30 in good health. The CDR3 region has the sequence CASSSQGRILSANYGYTF. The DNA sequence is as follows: TGTGCCAGCAGCAGCCAGGGACGGATTCTGTCGGCTAACTATGGCTACACCTTC.